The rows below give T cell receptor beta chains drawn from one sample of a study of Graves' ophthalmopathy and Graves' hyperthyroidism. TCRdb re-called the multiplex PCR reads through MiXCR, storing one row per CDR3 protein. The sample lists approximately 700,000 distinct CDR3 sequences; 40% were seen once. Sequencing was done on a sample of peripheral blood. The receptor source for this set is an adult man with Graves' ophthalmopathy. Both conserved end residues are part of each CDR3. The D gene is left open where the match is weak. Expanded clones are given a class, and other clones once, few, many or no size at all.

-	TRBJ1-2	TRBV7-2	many	TGTGCCAGCAGCTTAGCGGCAGATCGTAGCTACACCTTC	CASSLAADRSYTF
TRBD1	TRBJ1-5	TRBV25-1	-	TGTGCCAGCAGTGCCCTTGGGACAGGGGGCGGTCAGCCCCAGCATTTT	CASSALGTGGGQPQHF
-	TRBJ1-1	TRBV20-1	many	TGCAGTGCTAGTAAGAACACTGAAGCTTTCTTT	CSASKNTEAFF
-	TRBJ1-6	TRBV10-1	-	TGCGCCAGCAGAGGAGTTAGCTCCTATAATTCACCCCTCCACTTT	CASRGVSSYNSPLHF
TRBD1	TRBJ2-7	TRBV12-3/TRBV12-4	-	TGTGCCAGCACTGGCACCGGGACAGGATCATACGAGCAGTACTTC	CASTGTGTGSYEQYF
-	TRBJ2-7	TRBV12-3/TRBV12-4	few	TGTGCCAGCAGTTTAGTGGGAGGACGTGGAGAGCAGTACTTC	CASSLVGGRGEQYF
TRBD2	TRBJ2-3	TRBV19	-	TGTGCCAGTAGTGGAGTAGCGGGAGGGTGGACAGATACGCAGTATTTT	CASSGVAGGWTDTQYF
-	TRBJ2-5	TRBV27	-	TGTGCCAGCAGTTTATCGGGGTTCCAAGAGACCCAGTACTTC	CASSLSGFQETQYF
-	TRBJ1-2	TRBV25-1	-	TGTGCCAGCAGTTTATATGGGGAGAATGGCTACACCTTC	CASSLYGENGYTF
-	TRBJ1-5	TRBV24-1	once	TGTGCCACCAGTGATTCGTCGGGAGCAGGGGATCAGCCCCAGCATTTT	CATSDSSGAGDQPQHF
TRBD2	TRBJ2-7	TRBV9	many	TGTGCCAGCAGCGTAAGCGGGAGTGGCACCTACGAGCAGTACTTC	CASSVSGSGTYEQYF
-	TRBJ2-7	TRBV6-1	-	TGTGCCAGCAGTTATAGTCACAGCTACTACGAGCAGTACTTC	CASSYSHSYYEQYF
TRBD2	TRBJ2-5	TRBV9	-	TGTGCCAGCAGCCCCAATAGCGGGAGGGCCATGGAGACCCAGTACTTC	CASSPNSGRAMETQYF
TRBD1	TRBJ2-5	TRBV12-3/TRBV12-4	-	TGTGCCAGCAGTCCCCTGACAGGGGCGCACGAGACCCAGTACTTC	CASSPLTGAHETQYF
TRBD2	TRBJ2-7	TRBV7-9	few	TGTGCCAGCGCCCGGACTAGCGTGGGGTCCTACGAGCAGTACTTC	CASARTSVGSYEQYF
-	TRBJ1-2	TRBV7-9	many	TGTGCCAGCAGCTTAGCGGCCGCGGAGGGAGGCTACACCTTC	CASSLAAAEGGYTF
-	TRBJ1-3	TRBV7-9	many	TGTGCCAGCAGCGAGAGGACGGGGGACATCTCTGGAAACACCATATATTTT	CASSERTGDISGNTIYF
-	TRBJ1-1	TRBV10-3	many	TGTGCCATCAGTGAGTCCCTAACGACAGGGAACACTGAAGCTTTCTTT	CAISESLTTGNTEAFF
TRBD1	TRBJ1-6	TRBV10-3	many	TGTGCCACCGGGGGACAGGGTAGGCTTTCACCCCTCCACTTT	CATGGQGRLSPLHF
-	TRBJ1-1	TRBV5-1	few	TGCGCCAGCAGCGCTACAGGGTTTGGCACTGAAGCTTTCTTT	CASSATGFGTEAFF
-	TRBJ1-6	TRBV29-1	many	TGCAGCGTTGGTGGCTCCTATAATTCACCCCTCCACTTT	CSVGGSYNSPLHF
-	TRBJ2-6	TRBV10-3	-	TGTGCCATCACCCGGGATTCACCAGGGGCCAACGTCCTGACTTTC	CAITRDSPGANVLTF
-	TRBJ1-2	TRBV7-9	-	TGTGCCAGCGTGACGTCGATGGGTCACTATGGCTACACCTTC	CASVTSMGHYGYTF
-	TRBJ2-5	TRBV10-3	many	TGTGCCATCAGTGAGTCGGCCCCTCAAGAGACCCAGTACTTC	CAISESAPQETQYF
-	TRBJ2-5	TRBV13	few	TGTGCCAGCAGCTTCTATGCTAAAGAGACCCAGTACTTC	CASSFYAKETQYF
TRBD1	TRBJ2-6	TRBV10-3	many	TGTGCCAGCCGGGACAGGGTACCTGGGGCCAACGTCCTGACTTTC	CASRDRVPGANVLTF
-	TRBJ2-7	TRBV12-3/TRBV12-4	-	TGTGCCAGCAGCCGCAGGGTCGGGGAGCAGTACTTC	CASSRRVGEQYF
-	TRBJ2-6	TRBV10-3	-	TGTGCCATCAGTGCCGGGGTGGCTCTCTCTGGGGCCAACGTCCTGACTTTC	CAISAGVALSGANVLTF